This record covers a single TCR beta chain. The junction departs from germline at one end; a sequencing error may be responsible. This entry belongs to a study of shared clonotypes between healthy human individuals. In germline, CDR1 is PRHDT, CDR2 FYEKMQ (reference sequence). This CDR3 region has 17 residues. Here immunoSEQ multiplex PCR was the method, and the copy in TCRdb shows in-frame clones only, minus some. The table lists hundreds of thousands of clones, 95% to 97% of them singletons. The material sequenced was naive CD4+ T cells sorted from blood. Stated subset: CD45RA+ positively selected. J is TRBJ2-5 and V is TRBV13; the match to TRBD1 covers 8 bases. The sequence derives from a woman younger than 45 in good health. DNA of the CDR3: TGTGCCAGCAGCGTAGGAAGTAGCAGGGGGCTGGGGGAGACCCAGTACTTC. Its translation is CASSVGSSRGLGETQYF.